This TCR beta chain stems from a study of blood T cell repertoires in COVID-19. Method: immunoSEQ multiplex PCR; TCRdb's copy keeps in-frame clones and lacks some. Here the sample spans about 40,000 clones, approximately 84% being singletons. V dropped 5 bases and J dropped 4 bases, with 12 bases sitting between them. CDR3 size: 14 residues. CDR1 and CDR2 (germline): SGHVS, FNYEAQ. The receptor was isolated from a middle-aged man with active or convalescent COVID-19. The V gene is TRBV7-6, the J gene TRBJ2-1; D gene uncertain. The source material was peripheral blood. The CDR3 reads CASSLGQVYNEQFF. Here the CDR3 DNA reads TGTGCCAGCAGCCTAGGGCAGGTTTACAATGAGCAGTTCTTC. Combining the CDR3 with reference TRBV7-6 and TRBJ2-1 gives the whole variable domain GAGVSQSPRYKVTKRGQDVALRCDPISGHVSLYWYRQALGQGPEFLTYFNYEAQQDKSGLPNDRFSAERPEGSISTLTIQRTEQRDSAMYRCASSLGQVYNEQFFGPGTRLTVL.